The 7 T cell receptor beta chains in this list originate from one sample, sequenced in a study of lymphopenia after photon versus proton radiotherapy. TCRdb keeps only in-frame clones here, not all; method: immunoSEQ multiplex PCR. In the table there are tens of thousands of clones, just over 85% of which are singletons. Sequenced material: peripheral blood, taken from a patient treated with proton-based radiotherapy. The receptor set was obtained from a woman in her seventies with pancreatic cancer. Some clones in this sample may be carry-over from other donors' samples.

The rearrangement uses TRBV5-8 and TRBJ2-5, with D possibly matching TRBD2 (5 bases). CDR3 length: 15 residues. CDR1 and CDR2 (germline): SGHTS, YDEGEE. V lost 2 bases, J lost 0 bases, and 11 bases lay in between. The chain's CDR3 is CASSFSNGNQETQYF. Written as DNA, the CDR3 is TGTGCCAGCAGCTTTTCTAACGGGAACCAAGAGACCCAGTACTTC.

This clone was found a few times. The rearrangement links TRBV7-6 to TRBJ1-4; D call uncertain. CDR1 is SGHVS, CDR2 FNYEAQ, per germline. The CDR3 is 17 amino acids. V was shortened by 1 base and J by 0 bases, with 12 bases between the two germline ends. The CDR3 spells CASSLEVPAATNEKLFF. The CDR3 DNA is TGTGCCAGCAGCTTAGAGGTCCCGGCAGCAACTAATGAAAAACTGTTTTTT.

This clone showed up just once. The chain joins TRBV30 to TRBJ2-2; TRBD1 matches at 9 bases. Germline V gene lookup returns CDR1 GTSNPN and CDR2 SVGIG (reference sequence). The V segment lost 7 bases and the J segment 6 bases; nucleotides outside the gene matches: 9. The CDR3 is made up of 14 amino acids. The CDR3 DNA sequence: TGTGCCTTTAGCCCGGGACAGGGTGCCGGGGAGCTGTTTTTT. Translated: CAFSPGQGAGELFF.

Worth noting for this clone: A much larger clonotype is one base distant, so this may be a read error. J is TRBJ1-2 and V is TRBV4-1, with D uncertain. The germline V and J ends were trimmed by 4 bases and 3 bases, with 6 bases remaining between them. Germline values: CDR1 MGHRA, CDR2 YSYEKL. There are 12 residues in the CDR3. The chain's CDR3 is CASSPGDYGYTF. Here the CDR3 DNA reads TGCGCCAGCAGCCCGGGTGACTATGGCTACACCTTC.

The V call is TRBV5-4, the J call TRBJ2-1; the D is unclear. The V end was cut by 4 bases, the J end by 0 bases, with 5 bases between. The length of the CDR3 is 13 residues. The germline V gene encodes CDR1 SGHNT and CDR2 YYREEE (reference sequence). The CDR3 protein is CASSPSSYNEQFF. In DNA, the CDR3 is TGTGCCAGCAGCCCGAGCTCCTACAATGAGCAGTTCTTC.

The V call is TRBV7-9, the J call TRBJ2-1, with 11 bases identical to TRBD2. The trim removed 1 base at V and 7 bases at J, leaving 3 bases unmatched. Germline V gene lookup returns CDR1 SEHNR and CDR2 FQNEAQ (reference sequence). The CDR3 is 15 amino acids. The CDR3 region is CASSLEGLAANEQFF. For the CDR3, the DNA is TGTGCCAGCAGCTTAGAGGGACTAGCGGCTAATGAGCAGTTCTTC. The complete variable domain, with remaining parts taken from reference TRBV7-9 and TRBJ2-1, reads DTGVSQNPRHKITKRGQNVTFRCDPISEHNRLYWYRQTLGQGPEFLTYFQNEAQLEKSRLLSDRFSAERPKGSFSTLEIQRTEQGDSAMYLCASSLEGLAANEQFFGPGTRLTVL.

The rearrangement uses TRBV9 and TRBJ2-3, with TRBD2 matching over 7 bases. V lost 0 bases and J lost 7; bases outside the gene matches: 5. Looked up from germline, CDR1 is SGDLS and CDR2 is YYNGEE. CDR3 length equals 14 residues. CDR3 in amino acids: CASSVATSAYTQYF. The CDR3 bases are TGTGCCAGCAGCGTAGCCACTAGCGCTTATACGCAGTATTTT.